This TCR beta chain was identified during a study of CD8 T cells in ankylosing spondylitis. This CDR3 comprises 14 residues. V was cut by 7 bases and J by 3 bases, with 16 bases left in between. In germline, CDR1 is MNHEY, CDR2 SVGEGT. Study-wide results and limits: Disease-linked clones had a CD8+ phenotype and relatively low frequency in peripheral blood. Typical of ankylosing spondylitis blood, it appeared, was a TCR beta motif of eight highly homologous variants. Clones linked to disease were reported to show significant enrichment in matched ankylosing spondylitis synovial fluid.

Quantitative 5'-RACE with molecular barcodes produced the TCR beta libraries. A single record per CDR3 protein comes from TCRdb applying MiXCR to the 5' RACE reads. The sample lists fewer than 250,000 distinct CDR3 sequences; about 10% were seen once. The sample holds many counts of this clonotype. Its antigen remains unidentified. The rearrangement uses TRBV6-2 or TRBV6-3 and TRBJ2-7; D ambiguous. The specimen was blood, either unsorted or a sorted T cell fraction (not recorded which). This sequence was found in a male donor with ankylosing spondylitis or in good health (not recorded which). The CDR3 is CASTLQPPFYEQYF. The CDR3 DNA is TGTGCCAGCACCTTACAGCCTCCTTTCTACGAGCAGTACTTC.